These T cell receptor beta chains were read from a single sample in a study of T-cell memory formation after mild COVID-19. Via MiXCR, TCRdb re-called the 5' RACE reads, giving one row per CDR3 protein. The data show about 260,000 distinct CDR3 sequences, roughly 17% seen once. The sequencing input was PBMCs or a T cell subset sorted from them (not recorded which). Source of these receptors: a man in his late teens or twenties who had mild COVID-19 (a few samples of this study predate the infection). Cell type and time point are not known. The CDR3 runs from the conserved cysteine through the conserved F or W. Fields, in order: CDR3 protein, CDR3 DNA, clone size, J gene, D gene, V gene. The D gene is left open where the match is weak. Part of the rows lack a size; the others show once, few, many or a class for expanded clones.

CASSPGPEGTEAFF | TGTGCCAGCAGCCCGGGACCCGAGGGCACTGAAGCTTTCTTT | NA | TRBJ1-1 | NA | TRBV7-6
CASSRDRGGYNEQFF | TGTGCCAGCTCTCGAGACAGGGGGGGTTACAATGAGCAGTTCTTC | NA | TRBJ2-1 | TRBD1 | TRBV18
CASSLQRGAGNTEAFF | TGCGCCAGCAGCTTGCAGAGGGGGGCCGGGAACACTGAAGCTTTCTTT | few | TRBJ1-1 | NA | TRBV5-1
CASSSALGNEQFF | TGTGCCAGCAGCTCGGCGTTGGGCAATGAGCAGTTCTTC | many | TRBJ2-1 | NA | TRBV11-2
CASSEGGGADTQYF | TGTGCCAGCAGTGAAGGAGGGGGGGCAGATACGCAGTATTTT | many | TRBJ2-3 | NA | TRBV6-4
CASSLGQVNNEQFF | TGTGCCAGCAGTTTAGGGCAGGTTAACAATGAGCAGTTCTTC | NA | TRBJ2-1 | NA | TRBV28
CASSQGSGGWNEQFF | TGTGCCAGCAGCCAAGGCAGCGGGGGGTGGAATGAGCAGTTCTTC | many | TRBJ2-1 | TRBD2 | TRBV4-2
CASSPRSGSSTDTQYF | TGCGCCAGCAGCCCCCGCAGCGGGTCTAGCACAGATACGCAGTATTTT | NA | TRBJ2-3 | NA | TRBV4-3
CASTLRGSQETQYF | TGTGCCAGCACCCTCCGGGGTTCCCAAGAGACCCAGTACTTC | NA | TRBJ2-5 | NA | TRBV12-3/TRBV12-4
CASSSNPGGLLYGYTF | TGTGCCAGCAGCTCAAACCCTGGGGGGCTTCTCTATGGCTACACCTTC | NA | TRBJ1-2 | NA | TRBV12-3/TRBV12-4
CASRKGPDTQYF | TGTGCCAGCAGAAAGGGTCCAGATACGCAGTATTTT | few | TRBJ2-3 | NA | TRBV19
CASRHTNYGYTF | TGTGCCAGCCGACACACTAACTATGGCTACACCTTC | NA | TRBJ1-2 | NA | TRBV27
CASSPRDLEGETQYF | TGTGCCAGCAGCCCTCGGGACCTAGAGGGGGAGACCCAGTACTTC | many | TRBJ2-5 | NA | TRBV7-9